This T cell receptor beta chain was documented in a study of cytomegalovirus exposure and HLA in healthy donors. For the study at large: An earlier analysis identified 100 million to 130 million unique TCR beta sequences in about 200 million T cells.

V was clipped by 1 base and J by 1 base, with 10 bases between them. Germline CDR1 KGHSH, CDR2 LQKENI. This CDR3 is 15 amino acids long. Study-wide findings and caveats: A later analysis found that most CMV-associated TCR beta chains appeared HLA-restricted. In a later analysis, parvovirus B19, influenza, CMV and Epstein-Barr virus appeared linked to several top co-occurrence clusters. Researchers left out some V segments, among them TRBV6-2 and TRBV6-3, as indistinguishable.

The primer mix had 60 Vbeta and 13 Jbeta primers. Here immunoSEQ multiplex PCR was the method, and the copy in TCRdb shows in-frame clones only, minus some. Seen here are some 180,000 clones, roughly 84% observed once, and the top ten hold around 0.21%. A word on this clone: Its antigen is currently unknown.

The source of this sequence is a girl less than two years old in good health and CMV-seronegative. The chain carries TRBV18 and TRBJ1-1; possibly TRBD1 for D (6 bases). Input material: PBMCs. Written as DNA, the CDR3 is TGTGCCAGCTCACCACAGGGGGGGACGAACACTGAAGCTTTCTTT. Amino acid sequence: CASSPQGGTNTEAFF.